The clone carrying this T cell receptor (beta chain) was seen a single time. No antigen is known for it. Libraries were prepared by immunoSEQ multiplex PCR; TCRdb keeps only in-frame clonotypes and omits some of them. The sample records 9,500 to 15,000 clones, over 70% being singletons. The data derive from a study of OX40 agonist ivuxolimab in advanced cancers. Study-level information: Aged 23 to 79 with a mean of approximately 57 years, they were around 85% male.

The germline gives CDR1 GTSNPN, CDR2 SVGIG (reference sequence). The V end lost 4 bases, the J end lost 1 base, and 4 bases lay between the germline ends. This CDR3 region has 12 residues. Points from the study as a whole: Clonal expansion was seen in CD4+ and CD8+ blood T cells by week 6 at 0.1 to 3.0 mg/kg. Which antigen the expanded peripheral T cells recognized is unknown. Relatively little clonal expansion, among the lowest observed, appeared in partial responders at 0.1-3.0 mg/kg.

Sequencing was performed on CD4+ or CD8+ T cells sorted from blood, taken in a trial of the OX40 agonist ivuxolimab. The V gene is TRBV30, the J gene TRBJ2-2; D not resolved. This sequence originates from an adult with an advanced solid tumor such as melanoma, head and neck, liver or kidney cancer. Here the CDR3 reads CAWKRNTGELFF. In nucleotides, the CDR3 is TGTGCCTGGAAGCGGAACACCGGGGAGCTGTTTTTT.